Reported below is one T cell receptor (beta chain). Antigen: not known. The sample contains more than one DNA sequence encoding this CDR3. Per the germline V gene, CDR1 is SQVTM and CDR2 is ANQGSEA. CDR3 length: 11 amino acids. Trimming stripped 6 bases from V and 5 bases from J, with 9 bases between. The repertoire was sequenced with immunoSEQ multiplex PCR; TCRdb's copy has only in-frame clones and lacks some. This sample has roughly 1,500,000 clones; approximately 98% occur once, and the top ten carry less than 0.55%. The data originate from a study of shared clonotypes between healthy human individuals. Study-wide findings and caveats: Rarefaction showed sorted-subset sequencing was incomplete despite large depth. Generally, naive subsets came out with larger estimated richness than memory subsets.

The TCR sequence derives from a man aged 25 to 45 in good health. Sequencing was performed on naive CD4+ T cells sorted from blood. The sample's subset: CD45RA+ positively selected. The chain joins TRBV29-1 to TRBJ2-3; unclear D gene. CDR3 sequence: CSVERVDTQYF. The DNA of the CDR3 is TGCAGCGTAGAACGCGTAGATACGCAGTATTTT.